A single sample gave rise to the 20 T cell receptor beta chains below, sequenced in a study of blood T cell repertoires in COVID-19. Measured with immunoSEQ multiplex PCR; TCRdb has only the in-frame clones, and not every one. The sample holds over 120,000 clones, 75% to 90% seen once. Sequenced sample: PBMCs or T cells enriched from blood (not recorded which). The receptor set was obtained from a man aged 55 to 69 who had recovered from COVID-19.

The V gene is TRBV29-1, the J gene TRBJ1-1; 9 positions match TRBD1. The CDR3 runs to 14 residues. The germline V gene encodes CDR1 SQVTM and CDR2 ANQGSEA. V lost 3 bases and J lost 5; bases outside the gene matches: 7. The CDR3 sequence: CSVEVTGGETEAFF. The CDR3 DNA reads TGCAGCGTTGAGGTAACAGGGGGCGAAACTGAAGCTTTCTTT.

This rearrangement joins TRBV9 to TRBJ2-7; 7 bases are a match to TRBD1. Germline-derived CDR1 and CDR2 are SGDLS and YYNGEE. The CDR3 length is 14 residues. The V and J ends lost 3 bases and 4 bases, in that order; junction bases with no gene match: 7. The CDR3 sequence: CASSAPGQLYEQYF. The CDR3 DNA sequence: TGTGCCAGCAGCGCCCCGGGACAGCTATACGAGCAGTACTTC.

The genes are TRBV7-9 and TRBJ2-3; 8 nucleotides line up with TRBD2. The CDR3 loop spans 16 amino acids. Germline assignment: CDR1 SEHNR and CDR2 FQNEAQ (reference sequence). V trimming: 2 bases; J trimming: 1 base; junction bases outside the gene matches: 5. For the CDR3, the DNA is TGTGCCAGCAGCTTAACAGCGGGAGTGGGCACAGATACGCAGTATTTT. Protein sequence: CASSLTAGVGTDTQYF.

The chain combines TRBV10-2 with TRBJ1-5; TRBD1 aligns across 7 bases. The germline gives CDR1 WSHSY, CDR2 SAAADI. The J segment lost 5 bases and the V segment lost 6 bases, leaving 10 bases of the junction unmatched. The CDR3 consists of 15 residues. The CDR3 nucleotides are TGCGCCAGCAGACAGACAGGGAGGCAACATCAGCCCCAGCATTTT. It codes for CASRQTGRQHQPQHF.

The CDR3 DNA reads TGTGCCAGCAGTGAAGCCCCTATCCAGGGATACGAGCAGTACTTC. This gives the protein CASSEAPIQGYEQYF. The chain employs TRBV2 and TRBJ2-7; perhaps TRBD1 as D (5 bases). Germline CDR1 reads SNHLY; CDR2 reads FYNNEI. V lost 0 bases and J lost 4, with 13 bases in between. The CDR3 spans 15 residues.

Concerning this clone: Other nucleotide sequences from this sample produce the same CDR3. This chain uses TRBV19 with TRBJ1-1; D gene uncertain. The CDR3 runs to 13 residues. Per the germline V gene, CDR1 is LNHDA and CDR2 is SQIVND (reference sequence). Trimming took off 3 bases at V and 2 bases at J, with 7 bases between the two ends. CDR3 DNA: TGTGCCAGTAGTATTTTCCGTAACACTGAAGCTTTCTTT. Translated, it gives CASSIFRNTEAFF. The whole variable domain, filled in from reference TRBV19 and TRBJ1-1, reads DGGITQSPKYLFRKEGQNVTLSCEQNLNHDAMYWYRQDPGQGLRLIYYSQIVNDFQKGDIAEGYSVSREKKESFPLTVTSAQKNPTAFYLCASSIFRNTEAFFGQGTRLTVV.

This clone showed up just once. The chain joins TRBV18 to TRBJ2-5; 12 bases map to TRBD2. CDR3 length: 15 residues. With V trimmed by 5 bases and J by 5 bases, 6 bases remained unmatched. Germline values: CDR1 KGHSH, CDR2 LQKENI. The CDR3 is CASSSRLAGVETQYF. CDR3 sequence (DNA): TGTGCCAGCTCATCAAGACTAGCGGGGGTTGAGACCCAGTACTTC.

This chain uses TRBV6-5 with TRBJ1-1; tentatively, D is TRBD1 (6 bases). The germline V gene has CDR1 MNHEY and CDR2 SVGAGI. The V and J ends lost 5 bases and 11 bases respectively, with 15 bases between them. This CDR3 has 12 amino acids. Here the CDR3 DNA reads TGTGCCAGCAGTAGCCTGGACAGCGCCGCTTTCTTT. It is translated as CASSSLDSAAFF.

The chain joins TRBV29-1 to TRBJ2-4; 8 bases are a match to TRBD1. Germline-derived CDR1 and CDR2 are SQVTM and ANQGSEA. The V gene end was trimmed by 3 bases and the J gene end by 8 bases; junction bases not matched to a gene: 6. The CDR3 covers 13 residues. The chain's CDR3 is CSVERGTGDIQYF. CDR3 DNA: TGCAGCGTTGAGAGGGGGACAGGAGACATTCAGTACTTC. The full variable domain, completed using reference TRBV29-1 and TRBJ2-4, is SAVISQKPSRDICQRGTSLTIQCQVDSQVTMMFWYRQQPGQSLTLIATANQGSEATYESGFVIDKFPISRPNLTFSTLTVSNMSPEDSSIYLCSVERGTGDIQYFGAGTRLSVL.

This clone was counted only a few times. The chain combines TRBV29-1 with TRBJ2-1; TRBD2 matches at 12 bases. The ends lost 7 bases at V and 3 bases at J; junction bases unmatched: 7. There are 15 residues in the CDR3. From germline, CDR1 is SQVTM and CDR2 ANQGSEA. The chain's CDR3 is CSAHGLAGIYNEQFF. Written as DNA, the CDR3 is TGCAGCGCCCACGGACTAGCGGGAATCTACAATGAGCAGTTCTTC.

The CDR3 here is CASSPGLAGYEQYF. The CDR3 coding sequence is TGTGCCAGCAGCCCCGGACTAGCGGGCTACGAGCAGTACTTC. V and J are TRBV9 and TRBJ2-7, with 11 bases fitting TRBD2. The CDR3 spans 14 residues. V shed 4 bases and J 3 bases; nucleotides not matched to a gene: 3. Germline assignment: CDR1 SGDLS and CDR2 YYNGEE.

The rearrangement links TRBV28 to TRBJ1-1, with 7 bases matching TRBD1. Germline assignment: CDR1 MDHEN and CDR2 SYDVKM. The J segment lost 7 bases and the V segment lost 4 bases, leaving 3 bases of the junction unmatched. This CDR3 has 12 amino acids. CDR3 protein: CASSSGTVEAFF. In nucleotides, the CDR3 is TGTGCCAGCAGTTCGGGGACAGTTGAAGCTTTCTTT.

The rearrangement uses TRBV19 and TRBJ2-3; 8 bases are a match to TRBD2. This CDR3 comprises 15 residues. CDR1 is LNHDA, CDR2 SQIVND, per germline (reference sequence). Unmatched junction bases numbered 3, after V lost 1 base and J lost 3 bases. The CDR3 nucleotides are TGTGCCAGTAGTATAGCAGCGGGGGTAACAGATACGCAGTATTTT. It is translated as CASSIAAGVTDTQYF.

This chain uses TRBV28 with TRBJ1-5, with D possibly TRBD1 on 5 matching bases. With 3 bases removed from V and 5 bases from J, the gap between germline ends came to 11 bases. This CDR3 contains 14 residues. Per germline, CDR1 MDHEN and CDR2 SYDVKM. DNA for the CDR3: TGTGCCAGCAGTTTTCGGGGGATTTATCAGCCCCAGCATTTT. As protein: CASSFRGIYQPQHF.

This clone was seen once. V is TRBV6-5 and J is TRBJ1-1; 11 bases match TRBD1. Per the germline V gene, CDR1 is MNHEY and CDR2 is SVGAGI. This CDR3 spans 14 amino acids. V dropped 0 bases and J dropped 8; count of bases not matched to a gene: 2. The CDR3 DNA reads TGTGCCAGCAGTTACTCGGACAGGGGGCGAGAAGCTTTCTTT. Translation: CASSYSDRGREAFF.

The rearrangement joins TRBV27 to TRBJ2-5; weak D call: TRBD1 (6 bases). CDR1 and CDR2 from the germline V gene are MNHEY and SMNVEV (reference sequence). Trimming took off 5 bases at V and 5 bases at J, with 18 bases between the two ends. The length of the CDR3 is 15 residues. CDR3 bases: TGTGCCAGCAGTGTCACAGGGAATCGGAAGGAGACCCAGTACTTC. It specifies CASSVTGNRKETQYF.

This clone came up a few times. The chain carries TRBV27 and TRBJ2-7; tentatively, D is TRBD1 (5 bases). Germline CDR1 reads MNHEY; CDR2 reads SMNVEV (reference sequence). Trimming stripped 4 bases from V and 7 bases from J, with 14 bases between. The CDR3 totals 13 residues. The CDR3 sequence is CASSSGHLWEQYF. The DNA of the CDR3 is TGTGCCAGCAGTTCAGGACACCTTTGGGAGCAGTACTTC.

The chain links TRBV2 to TRBJ2-5; 11 positions match TRBD2. V was clipped by 2 bases and J by 4 bases; unmatched bases: 6. Germline CDR1 is SNHLY and CDR2 is FYNNEI. This CDR3 has 16 amino acids. CDR3 loop: CASSEQLAGVVETQYF. CDR3 nucleotides: TGTGCCAGCAGTGAACAACTAGCGGGAGTCGTAGAGACCCAGTACTTC.

This clone was seen a single time. The chain carries TRBV28 and TRBJ2-7, with D tentatively TRBD1 (6 bases). CDR1 MDHEN and CDR2 SYDVKM come from the germline V gene. There are 14 residues in the CDR3. Trimming pared 1 base from V and 1 base from J, leaving 8 bases between. The CDR3 DNA reads as TGTGCCAGCAGTTTATTCAGGGGTTCCTACGAGCAGTACTTC. It is translated as CASSLFRGSYEQYF.

The chain employs TRBV28 and TRBJ1-1; perhaps TRBD1 as D (6 bases). CDR1 and CDR2 (germline): MDHEN, SYDVKM. V shed 6 bases and J shed 4 bases, with 15 bases lying between them. CDR3 length equals 14 residues. In DNA form, the CDR3 reads TGTGCCAGCAGCCCAGGGGACCCGGTCACTGAAGCTTTCTTT. Translated, it gives CASSPGDPVTEAFF.